This is a list of T cell receptor beta chains from one sample in a study of vaccination and CD4 T cells after COVID-19. TCRdb recomputed calls from the PCR reads with MiXCR, one row per CDR3 protein. The sample has approximately 15,000 distinct CDR3 sequences, around 40% seen once. Which antigens these TCRs recognize remains unknown. Material: CD4+ T cells from blood, cultured in vitro, obtained after SARS-CoV-2 vaccination. The receptors here all came from a human donor who had recovered from COVID-19. The CDR3 runs from the conserved cysteine through the conserved F or W. The order of the fields is D gene, V gene, clone size, J gene, CDR3 DNA, CDR3 protein. D genes are given only for firm matches. Expanded clones are given a class, and other clones once, few, many or no size at all.

.	TRBV20-1	few	TRBJ1-4	TGCAGTGCTACCCGGGGAAGCGATGAAAAACTGTTTTTT	CSATRGSDEKLFF
TRBD2	TRBV6-1	few	TRBJ2-7	TGTGCCAGCAGCCCCGAGACGGGAGGGAGTTACGAGCAGTACTTC	CASSPETGGSYEQYF
TRBD2	TRBV19	.	TRBJ2-3	TGTGCCAGTAGTATAGCATACCTAGCGGGAGGGTCAGATACGCAGTATTTT	CASSIAYLAGGSDTQYF
.	TRBV4-1	.	TRBJ2-5	TGCGCCAGCAGCCAAGTTGCGTTCTTAGAGACCCAGTACTTC	CASSQVAFLETQYF
TRBD2	TRBV6-4	.	TRBJ2-1	TGTGCCAGCAGTGACGGGACTAGCGGGGACTACAATGAGCAGTTCTTC	CASSDGTSGDYNEQFF
.	TRBV25-1	medium-sized	TRBJ2-2	TGTGCCAGCAGTGAACAGGGGCTACACACCGGGGAGCTGTTTTTT	CASSEQGLHTGELFF
.	TRBV6-5	.	TRBJ2-3	TGTGCCAGCAGTTACTCGAGAGGGGCCGATACGCAGTATTTT	CASSYSRGADTQYF
.	TRBV19	.	TRBJ2-4	TGTGCCAGTAGTGGGGGTTGGGCCAAAAACATTCAGTACTTC	CASSGGWAKNIQYF
.	TRBV5-1	.	TRBJ1-3	TGCGCCAGCAGCTTGGCCGGCAGCTCTGGAAACACCATATATTTT	CASSLAGSSGNTIYF
.	TRBV29-1	.	TRBJ1-5	TGCAGCGTTAAGGGGGATGGGAATCAGCCCCAGCATTTT	CSVKGDGNQPQHF
.	TRBV7-8	.	TRBJ1-4	TGTGCCAGCAGCTTATTAAACAGAGGTGCTAATGAAAAACTGTTTTTT	CASSLLNRGANEKLFF
.	TRBV6-5	large	TRBJ2-5	TGTGCCAGCAGTTTATCCGGGACCCCAACGGAGACCCAGTACTTC	CASSLSGTPTETQYF
TRBD2	TRBV6-1	few	TRBJ2-1	TGTGCCAGCAGTGAGCAGCCGGGAGGGTACAATGAGCAGTTCTTC	CASSEQPGGYNEQFF
.	TRBV6-1	few	TRBJ1-1	TGTGCCAGCAGTCTCGGGACAGAAGCTTTCTTT	CASSLGTEAFF